These 20 T cell receptor beta chains share one sample of origin, sequenced in a study of Ad26.COV2.S vaccination and SARS-CoV-2 variants. Data came from immunoSEQ multiplex PCR; TCRdb stores just in-frame clones and leaves some out. The sample yields approximately 400,000 clones, 92% seen once. Sequencing was performed on peripheral blood, taken after recovery from COVID-19. Receptors were obtained from a human donor who had recovered from COVID-19.

This chain connects TRBV4-1 to TRBJ1-1; D remains ambiguous. Trimming pared 0 bases from V and 0 bases from J, leaving 17 bases between. Germline V gene data show CDR1 as MGHRA and CDR2 as YSYEKL. The CDR3 spans 18 residues. The CDR3 sequence: CASSQDYEQRALNTEAFF. Written as DNA, the CDR3 is TGCGCCAGCAGCCAAGATTACGAACAGCGAGCTTTGAACACTGAAGCTTTCTTT.

V is TRBV5-1 and J is TRBJ2-2; D unresolved. Germline V CDR1 and CDR2: SGHRS, YFSETQ. Trimming left V 1 base short and J 2 bases short, with 6 bases between. This CDR3 region has 14 residues. This chain's CDR3 is CASSLRLNTGELFF. CDR3 DNA: TGCGCCAGCAGCTTGAGGCTCAACACCGGGGAGCTGTTTTTT.

The CDR3 DNA sequence: TGTGCCATCAGTGAGGCAGACCCTCGGTATCAGCCCCAGCATTTT. It is translated as CAISEADPRYQPQHF. This rearrangement joins TRBV10-3 to TRBJ1-5; D is ambiguous. Per germline, CDR1 ENHRY and CDR2 SYGVKD. The CDR3 runs to 15 residues. V was clipped by 2 bases and J by 5 bases, with 13 bases between them.

The chain employs TRBV3-1 (or the pseudogene TRBV3-2) and TRBJ2-5; D might be TRBD1 (5 bases). Trimming took 0 bases from V and 5 from J, leaving 19 bases between them. Per the germline V gene, CDR1 is LGHDT and CDR2 is YNNKEL (reference sequence). CDR3 length: 17 amino acids. The CDR3 DNA is TGTGCCAGCAGCCAAGATCTTGATCGGGTAGGGGTGGAGACCCAGTACTTC. Protein product: CASSQDLDRVGVETQYF.

This sequence joins TRBV13 and TRBJ2-5; D may match TRBD1 or TRBD2 (5 bases each). Germline values: CDR1 PRHDT, CDR2 FYEKMQ (reference sequence). V lost 1 base to trimming and J lost 4 bases, with 13 bases between them. This CDR3 spans 15 amino acids. The DNA for the CDR3 is TGTGCCAGCAGCTTAGCGGACTCCCAGGGAGAGACCCAGTACTTC. Its protein is CASSLADSQGETQYF.

The chain uses TRBV18 and TRBJ2-7, with unresolved D. Germline lookup yields CDR1 KGHSH and CDR2 LQKENI. Deletions cut 6 bases from V and 3 bases from J, with 15 bases between. The CDR3 has 14 residues. The CDR3 region has the DNA TGTGCCAGCTCTTCATCGGAAGGGTTCTACGAGCAGTACTTC. It translates to CASSSSEGFYEQYF.

The chain uses TRBV6-2 or TRBV6-3 and TRBJ2-7; the D is unclear. Germline values: CDR1 MNHEY, CDR2 SVGEGT. The CDR3 runs to 14 residues. Trimming removed 0 bases from V and 9 bases from J, with 15 bases in between. CDR3 residues: CASSYSKAAVGQYF. In nucleotides, the CDR3 is TGTGCCAGCAGTTACTCGAAGGCAGCCGTCGGGCAGTACTTC.

This chain links TRBV5-5 with TRBJ2-7, with TRBD1 identical over 8 bases. Trimming took 3 bases from V and 2 from J; bases not matched to a gene: 4. Looked up from germline, CDR1 is SGHKS and CDR2 is YYEKEE (reference sequence). This CDR3 is built from 14 residues. The CDR3 sequence: CASSWGQVTYEQYF. The CDR3 DNA reads TGTGCCAGCAGCTGGGGACAGGTTACCTACGAGCAGTACTTC.

The V call is TRBV27, the J call TRBJ1-5; 11 positions match TRBD1. The CDR3 length is 15 residues. The germline CDR1 and CDR2 sequences are MNHEY and SMNVEV (reference sequence). The junction had 2 bases not matched to a gene; V was cut back by 4 bases and J by 3 bases. The CDR3 protein is CASSWTGGYNQPQHF. CDR3 bases: TGTGCCAGCAGTTGGACAGGGGGCTACAATCAGCCCCAGCATTTT.

V is TRBV9 and J is TRBJ1-6, with D perhaps matching TRBD1 (5 bases). The ends were cut back, 0 bases at V and 1 base at J, with 5 bases in the middle. Germline loops: CDR1 SGDLS, CDR2 YYNGEE. The CDR3 totals 15 residues. CDR3 coding DNA: TGTGCCAGCAGCGTAGCAGGGTCCTATAATTCACCCCTCCACTTT. Translated: CASSVAGSYNSPLHF. Drawing the rest from reference TRBV9 and TRBJ1-6, the complete variable domain is DSGVTQTPKHLITATGQRVTLRCSPRSGDLSVYWYQQSLDQGLQFLIQYYNGEERAKGNILERFSAQQFPDLHSELNLSSLELGDSALYFCASSVAGSYNSPLHFGNGTRLTVT.

The J gene is TRBJ2-3, the V gene TRBV5-1; tentatively, D is TRBD1 (5 bases). CDR3 length: 14 residues. Trimming pared 4 bases from V and 6 bases from J, leaving 15 bases between. The V gene's germline CDR1 is SGHRS and CDR2 YFSETQ. CDR3 DNA: TGCGCCAGCAGCCGCGTCAGGGTTTTGGATACGCAGTATTTT. This gives the protein CASSRVRVLDTQYF. Based on the CDR3 plus reference TRBV5-1 and TRBJ2-3, the full variable domain is KAGVTQTPRYLIKTRGQQVTLSCSPISGHRSVSWYQQTPGQGLQFLFEYFSETQRNKGNFPGRFSGRQFSNSRSEMNVSTLELGDSALYLCASSRVRVLDTQYFGPGTRLTVL.

This chain connects TRBV27 to TRBJ1-1, with 9 bases that match TRBD1. In germline, CDR1 is MNHEY, CDR2 SMNVEV (reference sequence). Losses at the gene ends were 6 bases for V and 7 bases for J; bases not matched to a gene: 21. There are 18 residues in the CDR3. The DNA for the CDR3 is TGTGCCAGCAGCCTGATAGGCCTCAAGGACAGGGGTAAAGGTGAAGCTTTCTTT. Its protein is CASSLIGLKDRGKGEAFF.

The gene calls are TRBV10-3 and TRBJ1-2, with 8 positions matching TRBD1. The CDR3 length is 14 residues. Germline V lookup: CDR1 ENHRY, CDR2 SYGVKD. V trimming: 4 bases; J trimming: 7 bases; junction bases outside the gene matches: 8. The CDR3, as DNA: TGTGCCATCAGTGGGCAAGGACAGGGAGGTGGCTACACCTTC. As protein: CAISGQGQGGGYTF.

V usage is TRBV18 and J usage is TRBJ1-5, with 7 positions matching TRBD1. Germline V gives CDR1 KGHSH, CDR2 LQKENI. This CDR3 contains 16 residues. V lost 6 bases and J lost 1; bases outside the gene matches: 9. CDR3: CASSPAGQSSNQPQHF. The CDR3 nucleotides read TGTGCCAGCTCCCCGGCGGGACAGAGCAGCAATCAGCCCCAGCATTTT.

V gene TRBV10-1 combines with J gene TRBJ2-3; D may match TRBD1 or TRBD2 (5 bases each). Trimming shortened V by 3 bases and J by 5 bases, and 21 bases separated the two germline ends. CDR1 and CDR2 (germline): WNHNN, SYGVQD (reference sequence). This CDR3 comprises 17 residues. This CDR3 is CASSDHPGREKGDTQYF. The CDR3 nucleotides are TGCGCCAGCAGTGATCACCCGGGACGGGAAAAAGGAGATACGCAGTATTTT.

The chain combines TRBV4-3 with TRBJ2-3, with D possibly TRBD1 on 5 matching bases. Deletions cut 4 bases from V and 0 bases from J, with 11 bases between. CDR1 and CDR2 (germline): LGHNA, YSLEER. The CDR3 totals 15 residues. In nucleotides, the CDR3 is TGCGCCAGCAGCCCGACAGCTACTAGCACAGATACGCAGTATTTT. It translates to CASSPTATSTDTQYF.

In regard to this clone: Other DNA variants within this sample encode the same CDR3. The V and J genes are TRBV6-6 and TRBJ1-1; no firm D call. The CDR3 spans 13 residues. The germline V gene has CDR1 MNHNY and CDR2 SVGAGI (reference sequence). Between the trimmed V and J ends, which lost 2 bases and 1 base, there was a span of 5 bases. For the CDR3, the DNA is TGTGCCAGCAGTTACAGCTCGAACACTGAAGCTTTCTTT. Translated, it gives CASSYSSNTEAFF.

The chain uses TRBV5-4 and TRBJ2-5; tentatively, D is TRBD1 (5 bases). Trimming removed 1 base from V and 3 bases from J, with 7 bases in between. The CDR3 has 13 amino acids. Germline values: CDR1 SGHNT, CDR2 YYREEE (reference sequence). The CDR3: CASSLPTEETQYF. The CDR3 coding sequence is TGTGCCAGCAGCTTGCCGACAGAAGAGACCCAGTACTTC.

The J gene is TRBJ2-7, the V gene TRBV7-9; D uncertain. The V gene's germline CDR1 is SEHNR and CDR2 FQNEAQ (reference sequence). This CDR3 is 14 amino acids long. V was pared by 4 bases and J by 5 bases, with 15 bases between. DNA of the CDR3: TGTGCCAGCAGCTCATCCCGACGGGCGAACGAGCAGTACTTC. This encodes CASSSSRRANEQYF.

The V call is TRBV5-1, the J call TRBJ2-7, with D perhaps assigned TRBD1 or TRBD2 (5 bases each). V was pared by 5 bases and J by 1 base, with 13 bases between. The CDR3 has 14 residues. Looked up from germline, CDR1 is SGHRS and CDR2 is YFSETQ. Written as DNA, the CDR3 is TGCGCCAGCAGTCCCGGGGCGGAGTCCTACGAGCAGTACTTC. Translating it yields CASSPGAESYEQYF.